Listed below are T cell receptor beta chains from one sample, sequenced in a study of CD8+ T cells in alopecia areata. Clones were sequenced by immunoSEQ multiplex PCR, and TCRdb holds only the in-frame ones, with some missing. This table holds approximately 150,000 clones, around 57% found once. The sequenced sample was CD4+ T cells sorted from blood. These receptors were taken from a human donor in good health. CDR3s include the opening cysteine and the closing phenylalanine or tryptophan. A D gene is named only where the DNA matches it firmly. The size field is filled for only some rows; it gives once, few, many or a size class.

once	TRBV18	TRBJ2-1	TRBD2	TGTGCCAGCTCACCAAGGTCGGGACTAGCTGTCAATGAGCAGTTCTTC	CASSPRSGLAVNEQFF
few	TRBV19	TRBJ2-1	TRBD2	TGTGCCAGTAGTAGAATAGCGGGAGCCGGCTACAATGAGCAGTTCTTC	CASSRIAGAGYNEQFF
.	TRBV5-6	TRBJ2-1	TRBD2	TGTGCCAGCAGCTTGGGCGGGAGGCCTCACAATGAGCAGTTCTTC	CASSLGGRPHNEQFF
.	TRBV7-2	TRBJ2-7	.	TGTGCCAGCAGCCGCCAGAGGGCCGGAGAGCAGTACTTC	CASSRQRAGEQYF
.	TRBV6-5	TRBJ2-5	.	TGTGCCAGCAGTTACTTTGGGGGGACAGAGACCCAGTACTTC	CASSYFGGTETQYF
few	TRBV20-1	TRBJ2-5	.	TGCAGCGCCGGGCTGCAAGAGACCCAGTACTTC	CSAGLQETQYF
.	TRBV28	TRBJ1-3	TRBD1	TGTGCCAGCAGTGCCCTCCTTGAGGGACAGGGACGAAACACCATATATTTT	CASSALLEGQGRNTIYF
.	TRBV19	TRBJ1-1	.	TGTGCCAGTAAGACGACAGAGAACACTGAAGCTTTCTTT	CASKTTENTEAFF
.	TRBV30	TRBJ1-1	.	TGTGCCTGGAAGGGGGTGAACACTGAAGCTTTCTTT	CAWKGVNTEAFF
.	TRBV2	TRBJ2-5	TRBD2	TGTGCCAGCGATAGCGGGAGGGCTGGGTCCCAGTACTTC	CASDSGRAGSQYF
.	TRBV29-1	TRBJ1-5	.	TGCAGCGCGAGGACGGATAGCAATCAGCCCCAGCATTTT	CSARTDSNQPQHF
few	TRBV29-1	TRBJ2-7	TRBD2	TGCAGCGTGTCCGGGACTAGCGGCCTCTCCTACGAGCAGTACTTC	CSVSGTSGLSYEQYF
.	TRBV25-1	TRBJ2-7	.	TGTGCCAGCAGTGCGCAGGGTTACGAGCAGTACTTC	CASSAQGYEQYF
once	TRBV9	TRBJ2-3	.	TGTGCCAGCAGCGTAGGAACAGGGACAGATACGCAGTATTTT	CASSVGTGTDTQYF
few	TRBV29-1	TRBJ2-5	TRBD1	TGCAGCGTTTTCGGGACAGCAGGAGAGACCCAGTACTTC	CSVFGTAGETQYF
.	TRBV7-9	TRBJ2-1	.	TGTGCCAGCAGCGTTAGCGGTTTTTTCTACAATGAGCAGTTCTTC	CASSVSGFFYNEQFF
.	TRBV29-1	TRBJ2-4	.	TGCAGCGCAACCGGACTGTCCTTGGGGATAAACATTCAGTACTTC	CSATGLSLGINIQYF
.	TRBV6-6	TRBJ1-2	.	TGTGCCAGCACGCCCAAGGCCAGGGCTAACTATGGCTACACCTTC	CASTPKARANYGYTF
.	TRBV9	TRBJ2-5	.	TGTGCCAGCAGCGTAGCTTCACGATACCAAGAGACCCAGTACTTC	CASSVASRYQETQYF
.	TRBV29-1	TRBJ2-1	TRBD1	TGCAGCGTTGGGGGGACAGGGCTTGTTAATGAGCAGTTCTTC	CSVGGTGLVNEQFF
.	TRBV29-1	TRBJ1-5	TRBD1	TGCAGCGTTGGGACAGGGGCCGCTAGCAATCAGCCCCAGCATTTT	CSVGTGAASNQPQHF
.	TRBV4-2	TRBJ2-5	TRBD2	TGTGCCAGCAGCCAAGGCAGAGGTCTAGCGGTCAAAGAGACCCAGTACTTC	CASSQGRGLAVKETQYF
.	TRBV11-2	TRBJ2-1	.	TGTGCCAGCAGCCCCCTCCGGACACACACCAATGAGCAGTTCTTC	CASSPLRTHTNEQFF
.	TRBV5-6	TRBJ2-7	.	TGTGCCAGCAGCTTGAGGGTCGGCTACGAGCAGTACTTC	CASSLRVGYEQYF
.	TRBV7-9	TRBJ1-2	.	TGTGCCAGCAGCTCCGTAACCGCTTCCTATGGCTACACCTTC	CASSSVTASYGYTF
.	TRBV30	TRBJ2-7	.	TGTGCCTGGAGTGTCCTCCGGGAGCAGTACTTC	CAWSVLREQYF
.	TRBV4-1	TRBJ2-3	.	TGCGCCAGTCGACAGGATAGTACAGATACGCAGTATTTT	CASRQDSTDTQYF
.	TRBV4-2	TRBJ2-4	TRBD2	TGTGCCAGCAGCCCCGGGGGGACTCAGCTTAACATTCAGTACTTC	CASSPGGTQLNIQYF
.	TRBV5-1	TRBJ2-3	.	TGCGCCAGCAGCGGAGGGACAGCCAATACGCAGTATTTT	CASSGGTANTQYF
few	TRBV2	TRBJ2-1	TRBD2	TGTGCCAGCAGTGGTGGGGGGGGCTCCTACAATGAGCAGTTCTTC	CASSGGGGSYNEQFF
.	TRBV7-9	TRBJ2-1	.	TGTGCCAGCAGCCCCACAGTCCATGAGCAGTTCTTC	CASSPTVHEQFF
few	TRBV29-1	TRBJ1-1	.	TGCAGCGTTTTCGGGGGTGGTGAAGCTTTCTTT	CSVFGGGEAFF
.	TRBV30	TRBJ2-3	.	TGTGCCTGGGGTCCGCCCCCTAGCGATACGCAGTATTTT	CAWGPPPSDTQYF
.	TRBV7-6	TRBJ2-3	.	TGTGCCAGCAGCTCGACCGACACTCATACGCAGTATTTT	CASSSTDTHTQYF
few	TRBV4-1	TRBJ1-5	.	TGCGCCAGCAGCCAAGATACCACTCCGCAGCCCCAGCATTTT	CASSQDTTPQPQHF
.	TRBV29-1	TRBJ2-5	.	TGCAGCGTTACCTTGGACACCTCGACCCAGTACTTC	CSVTLDTSTQYF
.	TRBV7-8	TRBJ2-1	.	TGTGCCAGCAGCTTGGTAAATGAGCAGTTCTTC	CASSLVNEQFF
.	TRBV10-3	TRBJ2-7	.	TGTGCCATCAGTGTGAGCGGTGGGTACGAGCAGTACTTC	CAISVSGGYEQYF
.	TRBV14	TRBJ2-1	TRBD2	TGTGCCAGCAGCCAAGTTCTAGTCGGGACTAGTCAGTTCTTC	CASSQVLVGTSQFF
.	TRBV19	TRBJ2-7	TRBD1	TGTGCCAGTAGACCCACCCGGGACAGATCCTACGAGCAGTACTTC	CASRPTRDRSYEQYF
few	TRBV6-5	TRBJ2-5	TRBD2	TGTGCCAGCAGTTACCCCGGGGGGGGAGAGACCCAGTACTTC	CASSYPGGGETQYF
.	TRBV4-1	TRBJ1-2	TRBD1	TGCGCCAGCAGCCGAACCGGGACAGGGTTATCGAACTATGGCTACACCTTC	CASSRTGTGLSNYGYTF
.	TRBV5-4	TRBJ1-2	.	TGTGCCAGCAGCTTGGTAGCCGCCCATGGCTACACCTTC	CASSLVAAHGYTF
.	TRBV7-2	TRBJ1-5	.	TGTGCCAGCAGCGAGCAAAGGGGGAATCAGCCCCAGCATTTT	CASSEQRGNQPQHF
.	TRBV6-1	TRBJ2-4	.	TGTGCCAGCAGTGAAGACAGGATCAGGGAAAACATTCAGTACTTC	CASSEDRIRENIQYF
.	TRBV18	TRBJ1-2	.	TGTGCCAGCTCACCACAATCAGGGGCCGGTGGCTACACCTTC	CASSPQSGAGGYTF
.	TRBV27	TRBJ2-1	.	TGTGCCAGCAGTCGCCGCTCAAGCCGGGGTTACAATGAGCAGTTCTTC	CASSRRSSRGYNEQFF
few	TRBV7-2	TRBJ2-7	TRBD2	TGTGCCAGCAGCTTACTAGCGGGCTCCTACGAGCAGTACTTC	CASSLLAGSYEQYF
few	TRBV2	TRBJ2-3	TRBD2	TGTGCCAGCAAATATTTGGGACTAGGCGGCACAGATACGCAGTATTTT	CASKYLGLGGTDTQYF
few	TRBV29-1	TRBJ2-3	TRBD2	TGCAGCGTCCCGGGACTAGGGACAGATACGCAGTATTTT	CSVPGLGTDTQYF
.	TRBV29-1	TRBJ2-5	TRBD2	TGCAGCGTTCCGGGAGGGCCGACCGTGGGGGAGACCCAGTACTTC	CSVPGGPTVGETQYF
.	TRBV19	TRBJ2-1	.	TGTGCCAGTAGTATACGGGGAAATGAGCAGTTCTTC	CASSIRGNEQFF
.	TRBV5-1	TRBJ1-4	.	TGCGCCAGCAAGCCAGGGGCCAGTGGAAAACTGTTTTTT	CASKPGASGKLFF